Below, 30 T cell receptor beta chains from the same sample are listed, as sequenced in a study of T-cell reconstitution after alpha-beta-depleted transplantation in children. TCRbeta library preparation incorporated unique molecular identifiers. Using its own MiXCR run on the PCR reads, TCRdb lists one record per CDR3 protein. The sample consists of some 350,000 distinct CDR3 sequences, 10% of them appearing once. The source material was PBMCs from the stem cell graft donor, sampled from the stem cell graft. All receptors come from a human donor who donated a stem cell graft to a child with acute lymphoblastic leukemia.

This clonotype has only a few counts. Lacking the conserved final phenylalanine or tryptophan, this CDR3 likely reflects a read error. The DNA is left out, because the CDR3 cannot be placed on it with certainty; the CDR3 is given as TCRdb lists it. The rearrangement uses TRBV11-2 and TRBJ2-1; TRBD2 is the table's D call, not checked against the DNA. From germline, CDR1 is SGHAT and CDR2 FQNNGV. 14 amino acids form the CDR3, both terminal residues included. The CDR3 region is CASSPRMTSGVPRL.

As DNA, the CDR3 is TGTGCCAGCAGCTCGTCTACAGGGTTAAACTCCTACGAGCAGTACTTC. This sequence encodes CASSSSTGLNSYEQYF. V is TRBV7-9 and J is TRBJ2-7; D perhaps matches TRBD1 (6 bases). Germline V lookup: CDR1 SEHNR, CDR2 FQNEAQ (reference sequence). The ends were cut back, 4 bases at V and 0 bases at J, with 16 bases in the middle. The CDR3 length is 16 residues.

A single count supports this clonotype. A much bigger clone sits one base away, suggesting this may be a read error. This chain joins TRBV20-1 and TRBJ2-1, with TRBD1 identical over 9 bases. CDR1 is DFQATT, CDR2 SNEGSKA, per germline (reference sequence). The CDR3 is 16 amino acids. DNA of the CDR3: TGCTGTGCTCTAAAGGTTACGGGACAGGGTGGCGGTGAGCAGTTCTTC. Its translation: CCALKVTGQGGGEQFF.

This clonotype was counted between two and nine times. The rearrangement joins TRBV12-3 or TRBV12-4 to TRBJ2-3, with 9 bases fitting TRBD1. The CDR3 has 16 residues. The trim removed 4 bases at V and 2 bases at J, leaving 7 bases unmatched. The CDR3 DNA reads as TGTGCCAGCAGTTCACAGGGGGCGAGACACACAGATACGCAGTATTTT. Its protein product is CASSSQGARHTDTQYF.

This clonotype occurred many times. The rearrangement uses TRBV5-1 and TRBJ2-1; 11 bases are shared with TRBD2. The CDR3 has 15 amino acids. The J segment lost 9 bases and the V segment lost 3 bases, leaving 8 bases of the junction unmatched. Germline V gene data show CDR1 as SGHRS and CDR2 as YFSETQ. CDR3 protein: CASSSTSGGTGEQFF. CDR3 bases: TGCGCCAGCAGCTCAACTAGCGGGGGTACGGGTGAGCAGTTCTTC.

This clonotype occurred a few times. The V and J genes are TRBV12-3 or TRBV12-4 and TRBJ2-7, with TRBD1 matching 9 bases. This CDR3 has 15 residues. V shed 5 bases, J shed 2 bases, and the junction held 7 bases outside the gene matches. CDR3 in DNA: TGTGCCAGCAGTCTCGGGACAGGGCTGGCCTACGAGCAGTACTTC. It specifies CASSLGTGLAYEQYF.

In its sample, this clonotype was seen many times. In DNA, the CDR3 is TGCGCCAGCAGCTATTCCCCGGAGTACCAAGAGACCCAGTACTTC. This encodes CASSYSPEYQETQYF. This chain connects TRBV4-1 to TRBJ2-5; no clear D. Germline CDR1 reads MGHRA; CDR2 reads YSYEKL. The CDR3 has 15 amino acids. The V end was cut by 5 bases, the J end by 0 bases, with 13 bases between.

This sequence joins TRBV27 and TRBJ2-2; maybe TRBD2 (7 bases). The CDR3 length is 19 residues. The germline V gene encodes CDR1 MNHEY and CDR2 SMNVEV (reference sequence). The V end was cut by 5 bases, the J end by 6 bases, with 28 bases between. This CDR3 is CASSTTLGLGGGGAGELFF. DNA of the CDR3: TGTGCCAGCAGTACGACCTTGGGTTTAGGGGGAGGGGGAGCCGGGGAGCTGTTTTTT.

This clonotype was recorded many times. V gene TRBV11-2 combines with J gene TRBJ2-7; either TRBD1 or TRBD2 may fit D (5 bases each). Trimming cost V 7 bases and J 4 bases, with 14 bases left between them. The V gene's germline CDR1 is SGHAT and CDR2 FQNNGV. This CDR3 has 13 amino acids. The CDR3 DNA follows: TGTGCCAGCAAAATCTCGGGGACGTACGAGCAGTACTTC. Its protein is CASKISGTYEQYF.

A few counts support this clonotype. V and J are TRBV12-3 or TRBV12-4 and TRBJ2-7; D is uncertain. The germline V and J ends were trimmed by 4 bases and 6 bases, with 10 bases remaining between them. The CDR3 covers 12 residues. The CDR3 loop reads CASSSSQSEQYF. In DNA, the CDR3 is TGTGCCAGCAGTTCGTCCCAATCCGAGCAGTACTTC.

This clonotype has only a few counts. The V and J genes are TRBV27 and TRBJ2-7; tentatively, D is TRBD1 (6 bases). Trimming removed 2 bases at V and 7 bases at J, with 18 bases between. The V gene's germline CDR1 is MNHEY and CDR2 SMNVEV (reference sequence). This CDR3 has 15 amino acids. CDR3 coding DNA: TGTGCCAGCAGTTTAGGCAGGGGTGGGTCTAGAGAGCAGTACTTC. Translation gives CASSLGRGGSREQYF.

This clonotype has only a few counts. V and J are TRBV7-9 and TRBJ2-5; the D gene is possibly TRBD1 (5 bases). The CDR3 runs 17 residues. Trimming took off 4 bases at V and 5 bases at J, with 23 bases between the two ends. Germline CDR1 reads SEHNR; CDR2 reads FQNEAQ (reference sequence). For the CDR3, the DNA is TGTGCCAGCAGCTCCCAGGGTTCCGTAAGGCAAATGGAGACCCAGTACTTC. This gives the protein CASSSQGSVRQMETQYF.

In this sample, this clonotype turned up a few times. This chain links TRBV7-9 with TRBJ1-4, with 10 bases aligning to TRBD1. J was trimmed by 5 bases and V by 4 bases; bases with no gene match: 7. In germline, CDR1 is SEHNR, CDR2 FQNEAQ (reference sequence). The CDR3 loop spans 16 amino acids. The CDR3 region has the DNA TGTGCCAGCAGCTCCACAGGACAGGGGGGAAATGAAAAACTGTTTTTT. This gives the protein CASSSTGQGGNEKLFF. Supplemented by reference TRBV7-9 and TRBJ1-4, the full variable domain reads DTGVSQNPRHKITKRGQNVTFRCDPISEHNRLYWYRQTLGQGPEFLTYFQNEAQLEKSRLLSDRFSAERPKGSFSTLEIQRTEQGDSAMYLCASSSTGQGGNEKLFFGSGTQLSVL.

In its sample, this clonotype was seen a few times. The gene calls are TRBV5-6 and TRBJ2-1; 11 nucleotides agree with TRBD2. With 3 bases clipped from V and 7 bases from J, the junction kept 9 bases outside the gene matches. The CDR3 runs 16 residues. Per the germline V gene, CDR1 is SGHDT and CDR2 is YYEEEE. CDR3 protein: CASSSSLAGVRNEQFF. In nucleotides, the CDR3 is TGTGCCAGCAGCTCCTCACTAGCGGGAGTAAGGAATGAGCAGTTCTTC. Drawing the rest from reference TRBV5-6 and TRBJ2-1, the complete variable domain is DAGVTQSPTHLIKTRGQQVTLRCSPKSGHDTVSWYQQALGQGPQFIFQYYEEEERQRGNFPDRFSGHQFPNYSSELNVNALLLGDSALYLCASSSSLAGVRNEQFFGPGTRLTVL.

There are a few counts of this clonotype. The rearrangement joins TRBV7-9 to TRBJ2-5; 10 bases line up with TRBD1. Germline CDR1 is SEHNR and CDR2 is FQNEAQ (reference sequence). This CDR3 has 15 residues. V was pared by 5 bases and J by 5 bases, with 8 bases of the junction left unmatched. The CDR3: CASSLWTGGAETQYF. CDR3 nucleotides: TGTGCCAGCAGCCTTTGGACAGGGGGTGCGGAGACCCAGTACTTC.

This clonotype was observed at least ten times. CDR3 nucleotide sequence: TGCAGCGCTAGAGGGGGCGCGGAACAGCCCCAGCATTTT. Amino acids: CSARGGAEQPQHF. The chain combines TRBV29-1 with TRBJ1-5; 7 bases line up with TRBD1. J was trimmed by 7 bases and V by 7 bases; bases with no gene match: 10. In germline, CDR1 is SQVTM, CDR2 ANQGSEA. The CDR3 sequence is 13 residues long.

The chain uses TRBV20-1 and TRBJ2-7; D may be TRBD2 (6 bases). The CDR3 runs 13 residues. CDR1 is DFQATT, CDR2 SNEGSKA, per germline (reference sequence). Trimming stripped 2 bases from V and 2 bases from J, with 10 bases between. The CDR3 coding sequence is TGCAGTGCTAGACCGGGAGTAACCTACGAGCAGTACTTC. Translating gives CSARPGVTYEQYF.

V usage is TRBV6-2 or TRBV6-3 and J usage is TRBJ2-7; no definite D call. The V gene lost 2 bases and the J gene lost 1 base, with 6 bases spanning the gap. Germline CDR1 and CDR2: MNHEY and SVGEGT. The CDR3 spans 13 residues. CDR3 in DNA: TGTGCCAGCAGTTACGATATTTCCTACGAGCAGTACTTC. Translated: CASSYDISYEQYF.

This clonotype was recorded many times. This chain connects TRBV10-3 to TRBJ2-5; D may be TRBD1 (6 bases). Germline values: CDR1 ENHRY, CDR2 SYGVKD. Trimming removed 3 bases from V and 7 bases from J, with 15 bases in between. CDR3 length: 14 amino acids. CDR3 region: CAISDPTGWMTQYF. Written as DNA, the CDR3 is TGTGCCATCAGTGACCCGACAGGTTGGATGACCCAGTACTTC.

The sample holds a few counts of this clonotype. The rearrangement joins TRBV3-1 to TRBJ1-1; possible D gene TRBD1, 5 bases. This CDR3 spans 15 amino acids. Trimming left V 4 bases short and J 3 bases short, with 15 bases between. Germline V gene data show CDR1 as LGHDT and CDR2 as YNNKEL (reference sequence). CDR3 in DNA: TGTGCCAGCAGCCCCGGGTCAGGGAGGGACACTGAAGCTTTCTTT. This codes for CASSPGSGRDTEAFF.

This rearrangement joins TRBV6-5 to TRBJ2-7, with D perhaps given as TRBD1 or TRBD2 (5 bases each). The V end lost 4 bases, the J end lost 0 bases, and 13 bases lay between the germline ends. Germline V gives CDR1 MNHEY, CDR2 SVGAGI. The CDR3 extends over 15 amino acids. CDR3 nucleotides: TGTGCCAGCAGTTGGCAGGGTGGGGGCTCCTACGAGCAGTACTTC. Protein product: CASSWQGGGSYEQYF.

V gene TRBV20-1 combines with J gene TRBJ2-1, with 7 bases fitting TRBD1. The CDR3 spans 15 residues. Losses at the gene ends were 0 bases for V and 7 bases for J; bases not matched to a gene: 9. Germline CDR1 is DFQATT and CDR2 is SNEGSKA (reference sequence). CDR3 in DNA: TGCAGTGCTAGAGATGGGGACAGCCTTCGGAATGAGCAGTTCTTC. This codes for CSARDGDSLRNEQFF.

DNA of the CDR3: TGCGCCAGCAGCCAAGGTAGGGGTACGAACACTGAAGCTTTCTTT. Its translation is CASSQGRGTNTEAFF. The genes are TRBV4-1 and TRBJ1-1; TRBD1 might be the D (5 bases). Trimming left V 1 base short and J 1 base short, with 10 bases between. CDR1 and CDR2 (germline): MGHRA, YSYEKL. CDR3 length equals 15 residues.

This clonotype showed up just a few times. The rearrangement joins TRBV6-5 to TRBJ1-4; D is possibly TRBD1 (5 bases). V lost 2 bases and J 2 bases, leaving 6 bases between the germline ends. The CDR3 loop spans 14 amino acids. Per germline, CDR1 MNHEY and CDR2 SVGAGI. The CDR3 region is CASSYGGTNEKLFF. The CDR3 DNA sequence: TGTGCCAGCAGTTACGGGGGGACTAATGAAAAACTGTTTTTT.

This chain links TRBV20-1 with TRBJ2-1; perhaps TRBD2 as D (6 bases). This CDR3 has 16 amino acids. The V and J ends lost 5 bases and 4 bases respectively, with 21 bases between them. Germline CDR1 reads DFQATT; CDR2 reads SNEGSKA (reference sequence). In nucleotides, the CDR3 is TGCAGTGCTTTCCCCCTTGGGGGGACCCCTTACAATGAGCAGTTCTTC. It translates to CSAFPLGGTPYNEQFF.

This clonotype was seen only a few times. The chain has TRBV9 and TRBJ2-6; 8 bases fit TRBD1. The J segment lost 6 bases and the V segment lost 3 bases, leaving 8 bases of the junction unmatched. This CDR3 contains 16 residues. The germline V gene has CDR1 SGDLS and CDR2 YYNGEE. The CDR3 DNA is TGTGCCAGCAGCGGACATACAGGGGGAATGGCCAACGTCCTGACTTTC. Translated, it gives CASSGHTGGMANVLTF.

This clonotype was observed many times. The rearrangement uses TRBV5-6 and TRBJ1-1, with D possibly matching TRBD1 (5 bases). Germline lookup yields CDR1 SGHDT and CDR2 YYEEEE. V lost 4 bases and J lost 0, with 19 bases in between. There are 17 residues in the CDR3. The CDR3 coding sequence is TGTGCCAGCAGCGTTGCCGGGACTGTGTCCATGAACACTGAAGCTTTCTTT. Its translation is CASSVAGTVSMNTEAFF.

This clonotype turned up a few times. The CDR3 region is CASRPDSIPFYEQYF. DNA for the CDR3: TGCGCCAGCCGACCTGATTCTATACCCTTCTACGAGCAGTACTTC. The gene calls are TRBV5-1 and TRBJ2-7, with D unresolved. This CDR3 spans 15 amino acids. Trimming took off 7 bases at V and 3 bases at J, with 20 bases between the two ends. CDR1 SGHRS and CDR2 YFSETQ come from the germline V gene.

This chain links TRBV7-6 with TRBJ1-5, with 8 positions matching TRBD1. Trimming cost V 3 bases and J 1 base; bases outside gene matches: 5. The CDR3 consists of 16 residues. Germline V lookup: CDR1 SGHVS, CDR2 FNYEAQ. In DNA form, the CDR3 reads TGTGCCAGCAGCTTGCCCAGGGGGCAAAGCAATCAGCCCCAGCATTTT. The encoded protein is CASSLPRGQSNQPQHF.

The CDR3 spells CATSDIAGGYNEQFF. CDR3 coding DNA: TGTGCCACCAGTGATATAGCGGGGGGTTACAATGAGCAGTTCTTC. V usage is TRBV24-1 and J usage is TRBJ2-1; 10 bases align to TRBD2. The CDR3 loop spans 15 amino acids. The V gene's germline CDR1 is KGHDR and CDR2 SFDVKD. V was clipped by 3 bases and J by 4 bases; unmatched bases: 2.